This TCR beta chain was identified in a study of identical twins. TCRdb recomputed calls from the 5' RACE reads with MiXCR, one row per CDR3 protein. The table shows approximately 600,000 distinct CDR3 sequences, with just under 10% occurring only once. V lost 1 base, J lost 6 bases, and 19 bases lay in between. The CDR3 is 16 amino acids. Germline lookup yields CDR1 SGHDN and CDR2 FVKESK. This sample was also put to use in a study of yellow fever vaccine responses in identical twins.

The J gene is TRBJ2-7, the V gene TRBV14; no clear D. The sequence came from a woman aged 18-29 years in good health. Sequencing was done on a sample of PBMCs. The CDR3 nucleotides read TGTGCCAGCAGCCAAGTTACGTCCCGCAGGTCCCTCGAGCAGTACTTC. It yields the protein CASSQVTSRRSLEQYF. Full variable domain (missing parts from reference TRBV14 and TRBJ2-7): EAGVTQFPSHSVIEKGQTVTLRCDPISGHDNLYWYRRVMGKEIKFLLHFVKESKQDESGMPNNRFLAERTGGTYSTLKVQPAELEDSGVYFCASSQVTSRRSLEQYFGPGTRLTVT.